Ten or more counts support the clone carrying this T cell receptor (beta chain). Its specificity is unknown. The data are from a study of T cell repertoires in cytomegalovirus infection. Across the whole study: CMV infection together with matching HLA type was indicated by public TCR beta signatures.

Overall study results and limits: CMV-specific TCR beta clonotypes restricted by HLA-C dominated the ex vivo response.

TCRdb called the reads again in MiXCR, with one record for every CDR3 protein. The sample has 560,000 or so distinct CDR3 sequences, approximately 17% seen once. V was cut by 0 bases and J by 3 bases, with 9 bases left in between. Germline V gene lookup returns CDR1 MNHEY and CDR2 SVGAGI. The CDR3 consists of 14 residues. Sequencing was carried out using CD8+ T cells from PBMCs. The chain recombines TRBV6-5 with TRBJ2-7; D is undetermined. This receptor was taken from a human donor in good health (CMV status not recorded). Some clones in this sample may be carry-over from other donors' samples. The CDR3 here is CASSYSNSLYEQYF. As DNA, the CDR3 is TGTGCCAGCAGTTACTCGAATAGCCTCTACGAGCAGTACTTC.